Included here is one T cell receptor beta chain sequence, with context. Its antigen is unidentified. This record comes from a study of T cell responses to AZD1222 COVID-19 vaccine. Method: immunoSEQ multiplex PCR; TCRdb's copy keeps in-frame clones and lacks some. The table records over 100,000 clones, around 90% of them present only once. General observations from the study: Clonal diversity was possibly underestimated, and white British individuals and females predominated among donors. Just six people given AZD1222 tested seropositive at baseline.

Trimming removed 2 bases from V and 3 bases from J, with 10 bases in between. The CDR3 extends over 14 amino acids. Looked up from germline, CDR1 is MNHEY and CDR2 is SVGAGI. The source of this sequence is an adult in good health. The rearrangement joins TRBV6-5 to TRBJ1-2; D remains unclear. The sequencing used peripheral blood, collected on day 0 of AZD1222 vaccination. The CDR3 sequence is CASSYGRLYYGYTF. For the CDR3, the DNA is TGTGCCAGCAGTTACGGGAGACTGTACTATGGCTACACCTTC.